Listed here are 21 T cell receptor beta chains from one sample, sequenced in a study of shared clonotypes between healthy human individuals. Only in-frame clones appear in the TCRdb table, and some are missing; sequencing was by immunoSEQ multiplex PCR. The sample contains some 1.4 million clones, roughly 96% of which appear only once. The sample taken for sequencing was naive CD4+ T cells sorted from blood. The subset: CD45RA+ positively selected. The receptors were sampled from a young man in good health.

The chain combines TRBV7-9 with TRBJ2-7, with a tentative D call TRBD1 (6 bases). Germline CDR1 and CDR2: SEHNR and FQNEAQ (reference sequence). Deletions cut 5 bases from V and 2 bases from J, with 10 bases between. CDR3 size: 13 residues. The CDR3, as DNA: TGTGCCAGCAGCAGGACAGCGGCCTACGAGCAGTACTTC. Translated, it gives CASSRTAAYEQYF.

The chain uses TRBV6-6 and TRBJ2-1; 9 positions agree with TRBD2. The CDR3 runs 13 residues. J was trimmed by 4 bases and V by 9 bases; bases with no gene match: 4. From germline, CDR1 is MNHNY and CDR2 SVGAGI (reference sequence). The CDR3 spells CASQAGGYNEQFF. The CDR3 DNA sequence: TGTGCCAGTCAGGCGGGAGGGTACAATGAGCAGTTCTTC.

The chain joins TRBV6-7 to TRBJ1-3; D perhaps matches TRBD1 (6 bases). TRBV6-7 is an ORF for which the function is uncertain. CDR3 length: 15 amino acids. Trimming cost V 6 bases and J 2 bases, with 14 bases left between them. CDR3 nucleotides: TGTGCCAGCAGCCGACCCCAGGGGACTGGAAACACCATATATTTT. Protein product: CASSRPQGTGNTIYF.

Note on this clone: Other nucleotide sequences in the sample specify the same CDR3. The rearrangement links TRBV7-9 to TRBJ2-3; D call uncertain. The CDR3 sequence is 11 residues long. Germline loops: CDR1 SEHNR, CDR2 FQNEAQ (reference sequence). V was shortened by 3 bases and J by 3 bases, with 1 base between the two germline ends. The CDR3 DNA sequence: TGTGCCAGCAGCTTGACAGATACGCAGTATTTT. This translates into CASSLTDTQYF.

V is TRBV28 and J is TRBJ2-5; weak D call: TRBD2 (6 bases). V lost 3 bases, J lost 5 bases, and 16 bases lay in between. CDR1 and CDR2 from the germline V gene are MDHEN and SYDVKM. The CDR3 is 15 amino acids. As DNA, the CDR3 is TGTGCCAGCAGTTTCGCGGGGCCTATCGGGGAGACCCAGTACTTC. Translation gives CASSFAGPIGETQYF. The full variable domain, completed using reference TRBV28 and TRBJ2-5, is DVKVTQSSRYLVKRTGEKVFLECVQDMDHENMFWYRQDPGLGLRLIYFSYDVKMKEKGDIPEGYSVSREKKERFSLILESASTNQTSMYLCASSFAGPIGETQYFGPGTRLLVL.

The V gene is TRBV6-1, the J gene TRBJ1-3; D gene unclear. The CDR3 has 15 amino acids. The V gene's germline CDR1 is MNHNS and CDR2 SASEGT. Between the trimmed V and J ends, which lost 6 bases and 0 bases, there was a span of 12 bases. The CDR3 region is CASSLEASSGNTIYF. The CDR3 nucleotides are TGTGCCAGCAGCCTCGAGGCGAGCTCTGGAAACACCATATATTTT.

The CDR3 region has the DNA TGTGCCAGCAGCTTACTAGCGGGCACGTACAATGAGCAGTTCTTC. Protein: CASSLLAGTYNEQFF. The chain employs TRBV7-2 and TRBJ2-1; 8 nucleotides align to TRBD2. The CDR3 is 15 residues long. V was pared by 2 bases and J by 4 bases, with 4 bases of the junction left unmatched. Germline assignment: CDR1 SGHTA and CDR2 FQGNSA.

J is TRBJ1-1 and V is TRBV5-4; D gene uncertain. In germline, CDR1 is SGHNT, CDR2 YYREEE (reference sequence). There are 15 residues in the CDR3. Trimming took 2 bases from V and 1 from J, leaving 12 bases between them. CDR3 in DNA: TGTGCCAGCAGCTTCGCTGGGTCCCGGAACACTGAAGCTTTCTTT. Residues: CASSFAGSRNTEAFF.

This chain connects TRBV6-5 to TRBJ2-1; TRBD2 aligns across 9 bases. The J segment lost 2 bases and the V segment lost 6 bases, leaving 5 bases of the junction unmatched. This CDR3 comprises 15 residues. Germline V lookup: CDR1 MNHEY, CDR2 SVGAGI. CDR3 residues: CASRYSGRPYNEQFF. Here the CDR3 DNA reads TGTGCCAGCAGATATAGCGGGAGACCCTACAATGAGCAGTTCTTC.

The V and J genes are TRBV6-5 and TRBJ1-2; 7 nucleotides align to TRBD1. Germline CDR1 is MNHEY and CDR2 is SVGAGI. This CDR3 has 13 amino acids. V lost 1 base and J lost 6; bases outside the gene matches: 2. The CDR3 sequence is CASSYYTGDGYTF. The CDR3 DNA reads as TGTGCCAGCAGTTACTATACAGGGGATGGCTACACCTTC.

The chain couples TRBV25-1 to TRBJ2-5; 9 positions agree with TRBD2. Germline V gene data show CDR1 as MGHDK and CDR2 as SYGVNS. The ends lost 5 bases at V and 0 bases at J; junction bases unmatched: 4. The CDR3 is 15 amino acids. The CDR3 spells CASSSSGSYQETQYF. The DNA for the CDR3 is TGTGCCAGCAGTAGTAGCGGGAGTTACCAAGAGACCCAGTACTTC.

The rearrangement links TRBV5-1 to TRBJ2-3; D is unresolved. Germline CDR1 is SGHRS and CDR2 is YFSETQ. The CDR3 loop spans 16 amino acids. The V gene lost 3 bases and the J gene lost 1 base, with 15 bases spanning the gap. This CDR3 reads CASSSSRSARTDTQYF. CDR3 coding DNA: TGCGCCAGCAGCTCTAGTCGGTCAGCGCGCACAGATACGCAGTATTTT. The variable domain in full, with the rest retrieved from reference TRBV5-1 and TRBJ2-3, is KAGVTQTPRYLIKTRGQQVTLSCSPISGHRSVSWYQQTPGQGLQFLFEYFSETQRNKGNFPGRFSGRQFSNSRSEMNVSTLELGDSALYLCASSSSRSARTDTQYFGPGTRLTVL.

The chain's CDR3 is CASSSQPLGLAGGEQYF. The CDR3 region has the DNA TGCGCCAGCAGCTCTCAACCACTGGGTCTAGCGGGAGGCGAGCAGTACTTC. The genes are TRBV5-1 and TRBJ2-7; 11 bases match TRBD2. Germline CDR1 is SGHRS and CDR2 is YFSETQ. J lost 6 bases, V lost 3 bases, and 14 bases had no gene match. The CDR3 is 17 residues long.

In its sample, this clone was seen once. The V and J genes are TRBV5-1 and TRBJ2-1; 16 bases are a match to TRBD2. This CDR3 comprises 17 residues. From germline, CDR1 is SGHRS and CDR2 YFSETQ. V lost 4 bases and J lost 9; bases outside the gene matches: 10. Here the CDR3 reads CASSQLGLAGGPGEQFF. The CDR3 DNA reads as TGCGCCAGCAGCCAACTGGGACTAGCGGGAGGGCCGGGTGAGCAGTTCTTC.

This chain links TRBV13 with TRBJ1-1; tentative D call: TRBD1 (5 bases). This CDR3 region has 16 residues. With 2 bases removed from V and 0 bases from J, the gap between germline ends came to 13 bases. Germline V gene lookup returns CDR1 PRHDT and CDR2 FYEKMQ (reference sequence). CDR3 sequence (DNA): TGTGCCAGCAGCTTACGACCGGGGGTTATGAACACTGAAGCTTTCTTT. Translated, it gives CASSLRPGVMNTEAFF.

V is TRBV10-1 and J is TRBJ2-3; no firm D call. Germline CDR1 reads WNHNN; CDR2 reads SYGVQD (reference sequence). This CDR3 is 16 amino acids long. Trimming left V 0 bases short and J 2 bases short, with 12 bases between. As DNA, the CDR3 is TGCGCCAGCAGTGAGTCGCCGGGTTCGGTCACAGATACGCAGTATTTT. Translation gives CASSESPGSVTDTQYF.

The genes are TRBV18 and TRBJ2-3, with no clear D. Between the trimmed V and J ends, which lost 4 bases and 8 bases, there was a span of 16 bases. This CDR3 is built from 14 residues. Germline lookup yields CDR1 KGHSH and CDR2 LQKENI. CDR3 region: CASSQFSGAGTQYF. CDR3 nucleotides: TGTGCCAGCTCACAGTTTTCTGGAGCAGGTACGCAGTATTTT.

A remark on this clone: The same CDR3 can be traced to other DNA sequences in this sample. The gene calls are TRBV18 and TRBJ2-5; the D gene is possibly TRBD1 (6 bases). CDR3 length: 14 amino acids. Trimming stripped 3 bases from V and 0 bases from J, with 8 bases between. The germline V gene has CDR1 KGHSH and CDR2 LQKENI. The CDR3, as DNA: TGTGCCAGCTCACCCCGGACAGACCAAGAGACCCAGTACTTC. Amino acid sequence: CASSPRTDQETQYF.

The chain employs TRBV28 and TRBJ2-3, with 12 bases lining up with TRBD2. Germline V CDR1 and CDR2: MDHEN, SYDVKM. Trimming at V came to 7 bases and at J to 0 bases, leaving 5 bases not matched to a gene. The CDR3 is 16 residues long. This CDR3 reads CASITGLAGSTDTQYF. The CDR3 nucleotides are TGTGCCAGCATTACGGGACTAGCGGGCAGCACAGATACGCAGTATTTT.

This chain links TRBV7-8 with TRBJ2-2; TRBD2 matches 13 bases. The V segment lost 5 bases and the J segment 5 bases; nucleotides outside the gene matches: 11. There are 18 residues in the CDR3. Germline CDR1 and CDR2: SGHVS and FQNEAQ. The CDR3 nucleotides read TGTGCCAGCAGCACCGGAGGACTAGCGGGAGATTTTACCGGGGAGCTGTTTTTT. It codes for CASSTGGLAGDFTGELFF.

This clone has a single count. The CDR3 spells CATSKALAGAYEQYF. CDR3 DNA: TGTGCCACCAGCAAGGCTCTGGCGGGGGCCTACGAGCAGTACTTC. The gene calls are TRBV15 and TRBJ2-7; 7 bases fit TRBD2. This CDR3 spans 15 amino acids. The V segment lost 4 bases and the J segment 2 bases; nucleotides outside the gene matches: 8. Germline V gene lookup returns CDR1 LNHNV and CDR2 YYDKDF (reference sequence).